Listed here are 4 T cell receptor beta chains from one sample, sequenced in a study of naive CD8 T cells in extremely preterm neonates. Whole-study results and caveats: Relative to older groups, preterm infants had shorter, less trimmed CDR3s with fewer N additions.

The protocol was immunoSEQ multiplex PCR, while the TCRdb copy is restricted to in-frame clones and leaves out a portion. This sample has tens of thousands of clones, with 88% found just once. No cognate antigen is known for these TCRs. Extremely preterm births at 23-27 weeks of gestation supplied the samples. The specimen was naive CD8+ T cells from cord blood. Every receptor here comes from a boy who was born preterm.

J is TRBJ2-5 and V is TRBV7-9; D unclear. The end of the DNA is better explained by TRBJ2-7, so the J call may be wrong. The CDR3 runs to 11 residues. Germline assignment: CDR1 SEHNR and CDR2 FQNEAQ (reference sequence). As DNA, the CDR3 is TGTGCCAGCAGCTTCTCCTACGAGCAGTACTTC. Amino acid sequence: CASSFSYEQYF.

The chain joins TRBV20-1 to TRBJ1-2; D gene uncertain. Trimming left V 2 bases short and J 5 bases short, with 3 bases between. Germline V gives CDR1 DFQATT, CDR2 SNEGSKA (reference sequence). The CDR3 has 10 amino acids. The CDR3 loop is CSARWYGYTF. In nucleotides, the CDR3 is TGCAGTGCTAGATGGTATGGCTACACCTTC.

J is TRBJ1-1 and V is TRBV25-1; D is undetermined. Trimming pared 2 bases from V and 11 bases from J, leaving 0 bases between. In germline, CDR1 is MGHDK, CDR2 SYGVNS. The CDR3 contains 8 residues. CDR3 coding DNA: TGTGCCAGCAGTGAAGCTTTCTTT. Translated, it gives CASSEAFF.

In this sample, this clone turned up a few times. V gene TRBV27 combines with J gene TRBJ1-5; TRBD1 matches at 7 bases. This CDR3 contains 14 residues. Germline CDR1 is MNHEY and CDR2 is SMNVEV (reference sequence). With 0 bases clipped from V and 5 bases from J, the junction kept 1 base outside the gene matches. CDR3 nucleotide sequence: TGTGCCAGCAGTTTATCAGGGGGCCATCAGCCCCAGCATTTT. It encodes CASSLSGGHQPQHF.